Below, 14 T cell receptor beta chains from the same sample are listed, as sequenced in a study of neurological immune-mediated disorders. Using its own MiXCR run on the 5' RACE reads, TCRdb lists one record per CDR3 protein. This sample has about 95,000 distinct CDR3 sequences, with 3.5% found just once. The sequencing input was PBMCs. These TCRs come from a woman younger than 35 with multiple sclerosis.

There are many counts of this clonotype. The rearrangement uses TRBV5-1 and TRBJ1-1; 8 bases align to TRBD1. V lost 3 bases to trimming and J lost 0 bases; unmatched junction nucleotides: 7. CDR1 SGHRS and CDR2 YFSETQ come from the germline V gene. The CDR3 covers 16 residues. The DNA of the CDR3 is TGCGCCAGCAGCTCACAGACAGGGGCGCTGAACACTGAAGCTTTCTTT. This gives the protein CASSSQTGALNTEAFF.

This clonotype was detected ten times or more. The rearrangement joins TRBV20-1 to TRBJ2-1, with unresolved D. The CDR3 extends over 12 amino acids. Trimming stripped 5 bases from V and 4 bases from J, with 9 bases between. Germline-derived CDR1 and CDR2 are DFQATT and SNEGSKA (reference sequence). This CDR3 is CSAQKEYNEQFF. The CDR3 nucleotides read TGCAGTGCTCAAAAGGAATACAATGAGCAGTTCTTC.

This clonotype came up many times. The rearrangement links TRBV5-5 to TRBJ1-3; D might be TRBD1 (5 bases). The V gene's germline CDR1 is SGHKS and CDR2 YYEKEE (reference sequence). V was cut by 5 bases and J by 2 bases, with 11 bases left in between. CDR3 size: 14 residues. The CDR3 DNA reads TGTGCCAGCAGTCGCGACAGTACTGGAAACACCATATATTTT. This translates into CASSRDSTGNTIYF.

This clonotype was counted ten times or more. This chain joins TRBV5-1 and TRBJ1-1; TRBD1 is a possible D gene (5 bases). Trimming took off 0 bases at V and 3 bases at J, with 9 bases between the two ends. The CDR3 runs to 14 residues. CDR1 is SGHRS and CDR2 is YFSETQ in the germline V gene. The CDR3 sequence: CASSLAGQDTEAFF. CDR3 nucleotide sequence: TGCGCCAGCAGCTTGGCCGGACAAGACACTGAAGCTTTCTTT.

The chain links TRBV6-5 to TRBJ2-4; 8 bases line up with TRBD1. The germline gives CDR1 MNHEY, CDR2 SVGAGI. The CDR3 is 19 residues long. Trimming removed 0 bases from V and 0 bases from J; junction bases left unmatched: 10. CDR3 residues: CASSYSGTGVDLAKNIQYF. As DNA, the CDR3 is TGTGCCAGCAGTTACTCCGGGACAGGTGTCGATCTAGCCAAAAACATTCAGTACTTC.

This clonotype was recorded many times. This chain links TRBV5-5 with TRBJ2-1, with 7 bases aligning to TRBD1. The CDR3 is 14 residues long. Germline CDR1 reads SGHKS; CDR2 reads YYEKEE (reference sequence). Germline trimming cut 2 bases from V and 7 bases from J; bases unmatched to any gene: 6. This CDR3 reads CASSFVTGMNEQFF. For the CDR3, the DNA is TGTGCCAGCAGCTTCGTGACAGGGATGAATGAGCAGTTCTTC.

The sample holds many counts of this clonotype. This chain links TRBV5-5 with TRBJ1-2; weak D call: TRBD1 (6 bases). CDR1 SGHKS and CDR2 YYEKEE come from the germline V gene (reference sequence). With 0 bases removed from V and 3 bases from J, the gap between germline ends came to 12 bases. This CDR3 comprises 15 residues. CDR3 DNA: TGTGCCAGCAGCTTGGCCTCGGGGGCCCACTATGGCTACACCTTC. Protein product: CASSLASGAHYGYTF.

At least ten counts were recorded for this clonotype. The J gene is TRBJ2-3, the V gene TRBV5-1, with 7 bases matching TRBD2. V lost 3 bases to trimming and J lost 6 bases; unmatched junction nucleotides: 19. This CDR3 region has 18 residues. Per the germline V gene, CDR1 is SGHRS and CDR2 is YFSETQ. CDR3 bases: TGCGCCAGCAGCTCCAAAAAAGAAGCGGGGACTAAGGTGGATACGCAGTATTTT. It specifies CASSSKKEAGTKVDTQYF.

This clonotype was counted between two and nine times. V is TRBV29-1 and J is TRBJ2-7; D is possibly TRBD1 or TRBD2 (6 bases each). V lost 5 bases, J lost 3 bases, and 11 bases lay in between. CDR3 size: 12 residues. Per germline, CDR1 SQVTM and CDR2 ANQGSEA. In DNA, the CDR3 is TGCAGCGTTCTTGGGGGGCTCTACGAGCAGTACTTC. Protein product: CSVLGGLYEQYF.

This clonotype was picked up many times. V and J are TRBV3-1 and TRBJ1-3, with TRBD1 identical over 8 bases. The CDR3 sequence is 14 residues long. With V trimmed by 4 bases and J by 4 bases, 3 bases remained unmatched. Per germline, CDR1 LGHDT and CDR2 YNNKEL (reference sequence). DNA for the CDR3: TGTGCCAGCAGCCTGACAGGGGAAGGAAACACCATATATTTT. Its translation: CASSLTGEGNTIYF.

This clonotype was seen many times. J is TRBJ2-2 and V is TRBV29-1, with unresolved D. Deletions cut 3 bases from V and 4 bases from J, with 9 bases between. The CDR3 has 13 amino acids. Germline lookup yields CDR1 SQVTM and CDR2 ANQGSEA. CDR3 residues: CSVEVRSTGELFF. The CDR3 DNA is TGCAGCGTTGAGGTCAGATCCACCGGGGAGCTGTTTTTT.

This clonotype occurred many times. CDR3 sequence reads: CASSWTDSMNTEAFF. The CDR3 DNA is TGTGCCAGCAGTTGGACAGATTCCATGAACACTGAAGCTTTCTTT. This sequence joins TRBV12-3 or TRBV12-4 and TRBJ1-1, with a tentative D call TRBD1 (6 bases). This CDR3 has 15 amino acids. Trimming stripped 4 bases from V and 0 bases from J, with 12 bases between.

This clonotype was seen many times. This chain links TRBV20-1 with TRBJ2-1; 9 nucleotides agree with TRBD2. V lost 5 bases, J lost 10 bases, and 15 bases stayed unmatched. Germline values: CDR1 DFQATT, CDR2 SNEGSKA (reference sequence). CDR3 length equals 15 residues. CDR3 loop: CSAPNNPGLAGEQFF. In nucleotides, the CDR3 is TGCAGTGCTCCGAACAACCCGGGACTAGCAGGCGAGCAGTTCTTC.

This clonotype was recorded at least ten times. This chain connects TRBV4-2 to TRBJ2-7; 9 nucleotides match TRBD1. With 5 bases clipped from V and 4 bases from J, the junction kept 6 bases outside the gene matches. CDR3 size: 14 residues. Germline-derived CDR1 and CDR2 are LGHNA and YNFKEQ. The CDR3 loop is CASSLDRGEYEQYF. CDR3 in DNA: TGTGCCAGCAGCTTGGACAGGGGAGAATACGAGCAGTACTTC.